Below are 21 T cell receptor beta chains sequenced from a single sample in a study of T cell repertoires in cytomegalovirus infection. TCRdb redid the calling of the reads with MiXCR, one entry per CDR3 protein. The sample consists of under 350,000 distinct CDR3 sequences, about 20% of them appearing once. These receptors lack a known antigen. This material consisted of cultured PBMCs, taken from culture after CMV antigen stimulation. All receptors come from a human donor in good health (CMV status not recorded). Some clones in this sample may be carry-over from other donors' samples.

This chain joins TRBV28 and TRBJ2-5; possibly TRBD1 for D (9 bases). The CDR3 has 16 residues. The germline V and J ends were trimmed by 6 bases and 5 bases, with 22 bases remaining between them. CDR1 and CDR2 (germline): MDHEN, SYDVKM. CDR3 sequence (DNA): TGTGCCAGCAGCTCCGGGGGGGACAGGGTGGGGGAGACCCAGTACTTC. It is translated as CASSSGGDRVGETQYF. Complete variable domain (other parts from reference TRBV28 and TRBJ2-5): DVKVTQSSRYLVKRTGEKVFLECVQDMDHENMFWYRQDPGLGLRLIYFSYDVKMKEKGDIPEGYSVSREKKERFSLILESASTNQTSMYLCASSSGGDRVGETQYFGPGTRLLVL.

This clonotype was recorded many times. The J gene is TRBJ2-7, the V gene TRBV7-2, with TRBD2 matching over 7 bases. Germline-derived CDR1 and CDR2 are SGHTA and FQGNSA. The V and J ends lost 5 bases and 4 bases, in that order; junction bases with no gene match: 11. This CDR3 contains 15 residues. CDR3 in amino acids: CASSQRGGRWYEQYF. The DNA for the CDR3 is TGTGCCAGCAGCCAAAGGGGCGGGAGATGGTACGAGCAGTACTTC.

This clonotype was counted many times. CDR3 amino acids: CASGSYNKNEQFF. In nucleotides, the CDR3 is TGTGCTAGTGGTTCCTACAATAAAAATGAGCAGTTCTTC. J is TRBJ2-1 and V is TRBV12-5; D gene uncertain. V was cut by 4 bases and J by 7 bases, with 11 bases left in between. Looked up from germline, CDR1 is LGHNT and CDR2 is FRNRAP. CDR3 length: 13 amino acids.

This clonotype was recorded at least ten times. The V and J genes are TRBV4-3 and TRBJ2-3, with 8 nucleotides matching TRBD1. The V segment lost 0 bases and the J segment 6 bases; nucleotides outside the gene matches: 8. Looked up from germline, CDR1 is LGHNA and CDR2 is YSLEER. The CDR3 loop spans 16 amino acids. The CDR3 DNA reads as TGCGCCAGCAGCCAAGATTTCGAGACAGGGGATGATACGCAGTATTTT. Encoded protein: CASSQDFETGDDTQYF.

This clonotype has ten or more counts. This chain joins TRBV7-2 and TRBJ2-7, with D possibly being TRBD2 (5 bases). The CDR3 consists of 13 residues. Germline CDR1 is SGHTA and CDR2 is FQGNSA. V was pared by 3 bases and J by 1 base, with 7 bases between. In nucleotides, the CDR3 is TGTGCCAGCAGCTTGGACTCTTCCTACGAGCAGTACGTC. Protein sequence: CASSLDSSYEQYV.

CDR3 bases: TGTGCCAGCAGTGAGACAAGTTGTAATCAGCCCCAGCATTTT. It specifies CASSETSCNQPQHF. This chain joins TRBV6-2 or TRBV6-3 and TRBJ1-5; D ambiguous. Germline values: CDR1 MNHEY, CDR2 SVGEGT. The CDR3 runs to 14 residues. Trimming shortened V by 5 bases and J by 4 bases, and 12 bases separated the two germline ends.

This clonotype was seen a handful of times. The rearrangement links TRBV11-3 to TRBJ1-1; no definite D call. With 7 bases removed from V and 0 bases from J, the gap between germline ends came to 6 bases. CDR1 SGHNT and CDR2 YENEEA come from the germline V gene. This CDR3 region has 12 residues. CDR3 protein: CASTRLNTEAFF. In nucleotides, the CDR3 is TGTGCCAGCACCAGATTGAACACTGAAGCTTTCTTT. Supplemented by reference TRBV11-3 and TRBJ1-1, the full variable domain reads EAGVVQSPRYKIIEKKQPVAFWCNPISGHNTLYWYLQNLGQGPELLIRYENEEAVDDSQLPKDRFSAERLKGVDSTLKIQPAELGDSAVYLCASTRLNTEAFFGQGTRLTVV.

About this clonotype itself: One junction end disagrees with the germline gene, perhaps due to a read error. The genes are TRBV24-1 and TRBJ1-2, with D possibly being TRBD1 (6 bases). Looked up from germline, CDR1 is KGHDR and CDR2 is SFDVKD. This CDR3 has 11 amino acids. CDR3: CATGGGQGFTF. The CDR3 bases are TGTGCCACAGGGGGAGGGCAAGGCTTCACCTTC.

This clonotype was recorded a few times. V gene TRBV11-1 combines with J gene TRBJ2-6; 8 bases fit TRBD1. V dropped 5 bases and J dropped 1; count of bases not matched to a gene: 10. CDR1 SGHAT and CDR2 FQDESV come from the germline V gene (reference sequence). This CDR3 is built from 18 residues. The CDR3 here is CASSPRRRTGSGANVLTF. CDR3 coding DNA: TGTGCCAGCAGCCCCCGAAGACGGACAGGGTCTGGGGCCAACGTCCTGACTTTC.

This clonotype was seen ten or more times. The chain carries TRBV7-9 and TRBJ1-1; D uncertain. V was pared by 5 bases and J by 1 base, with 14 bases between. The CDR3 extends over 15 amino acids. CDR1 SEHNR and CDR2 FQNEAQ come from the germline V gene (reference sequence). CDR3 sequence reads: CASSAPSRANTEAFF. CDR3 bases: TGTGCCAGCAGCGCTCCAAGCCGGGCGAACACTGAAGCTTTCTTT.

The chain is built from TRBV6-2 or TRBV6-3 and TRBJ1-1; 8 bases are a match to TRBD1. V dropped 2 bases and J dropped 1; count of bases not matched to a gene: 9. The V gene's germline CDR1 is MNHEY and CDR2 SVGEGT. The CDR3 totals 17 residues. The CDR3 DNA sequence: TGTGCCAGCAGTTACCCATCCCCAGGGGGCCCGAACACTGAAGCTTTCTTT. Its translation is CASSYPSPGGPNTEAFF.

The CDR3 region is CASSLDIGTSGRAHNEQFF. The DNA of the CDR3 is TGTGCCAGTAGCCTTGACATCGGGACTAGCGGGAGGGCCCACAATGAGCAGTTCTTC. The rearrangement joins TRBV19 to TRBJ2-1; 16 bases align to TRBD2. This CDR3 comprises 19 residues. CDR1 and CDR2 from the germline V gene are LNHDA and SQIVND (reference sequence). V lost 6 bases to trimming and J lost 5 bases; unmatched junction nucleotides: 13.

This clonotype was counted a few times. The chain recombines TRBV25-1 with TRBJ2-3, with TRBD2 identical over 12 bases. Looked up from germline, CDR1 is MGHDK and CDR2 is SYGVNS. V lost 6 bases and J lost 3; bases outside the gene matches: 13. CDR3 length: 18 amino acids. CDR3 sequence (DNA): TGTGCCAGCAGAAATACTCCCCCCGGGACTAGCGGGACAGATACGCAGTATTTT. Translating gives CASRNTPPGTSGTDTQYF.

The chain couples TRBV7-2 to TRBJ2-5; 8 bases map to TRBD2. The germline gives CDR1 SGHTA, CDR2 FQGNSA. V was clipped by 2 bases and J by 2 bases; unmatched bases: 13. This CDR3 contains 18 residues. CDR3 coding DNA: TGTGCCAGCAGCTTACGTTCTACGGGCGGGAGGCCACAAGAGACCCAGTACTTC. Translation gives CASSLRSTGGRPQETQYF.

In its sample, this clonotype was seen a few times. The chain recombines TRBV6-2 or TRBV6-3 with TRBJ2-7, with 11 positions matching TRBD1. The V and J ends lost 6 bases and 5 bases, in that order; junction bases with no gene match: 9. The CDR3 consists of 15 residues. The germline gives CDR1 MNHEY, CDR2 SVGEGT. In nucleotides, the CDR3 is TGTGCCAGCAGACTCCCGGGACAGGGGGTCAACGAGCAGTACGTC. Encoded protein: CASRLPGQGVNEQYV.

This clonotype was detected ten times or more. The V call is TRBV7-2, the J call TRBJ1-1; weak D call: TRBD1 (6 bases). Germline lookup yields CDR1 SGHTA and CDR2 FQGNSA. The CDR3 is made up of 15 amino acids. V lost 5 bases, J lost 5 bases, and 18 bases lay in between. CDR3 DNA sequence: TGTGCCAGCAGCCCGCCGGGGGGGCGTCGAACTGAAGCTTTCTTT. This gives the protein CASSPPGGRRTEAFF.

This clonotype has more than one count but fewer than ten. This chain uses TRBV28 with TRBJ1-6, with TRBD1 matching 8 bases. The CDR3 length is 14 residues. Germline CDR1 is MDHEN and CDR2 is SYDVKM. Trimming at V came to 6 bases and at J to 8 bases, leaving 6 bases not matched to a gene. CDR3 bases: TGTGCCAGCAGCAACGGACAGGGCGATTCACCCCTCCACTTT. Its translation is CASSNGQGDSPLHF.

The chain joins TRBV9 to TRBJ2-2; D call uncertain. Trimming removed 4 bases from V and 0 bases from J, with 16 bases in between. Germline V gene data show CDR1 as SGDLS and CDR2 as YYNGEE. The CDR3 has 17 residues. The DNA for the CDR3 is TGTGCCAGCAGCCTCTCAGGTGGCGGCCCGAACACCGGGGAGCTGTTTTTT. Translated, it gives CASSLSGGGPNTGELFF.

The chain recombines TRBV7-8 with TRBJ2-6; possibly TRBD2 for D (6 bases). The germline V gene encodes CDR1 SGHVS and CDR2 FQNEAQ. The V and J ends lost 0 bases and 2 bases respectively, with 8 bases between them. The CDR3 runs 16 residues. The CDR3 DNA follows: TGTGCCAGCAGCTTAGCGTGGGGGGCTGGGGCCAACGTCCTGACTTTC. Protein: CASSLAWGAGANVLTF.

This clonotype appeared a few times. The chain combines TRBV24-1 with TRBJ1-2, with TRBD1 as a possible D gene (5 bases). The CDR3 spans 14 residues. Germline CDR1 is KGHDR and CDR2 is SFDVKD. V lost 6 bases, J lost 3 bases, and 13 bases lay in between. The CDR3 coding sequence is TGTGCCACCAGTCACAGCCTCAGGGACTATGGCTACACCTTC. Its protein product is CATSHSLRDYGYTF.

This clonotype was found many times. The chain uses TRBV4-1 and TRBJ2-1; the D is unclear. Germline V lookup: CDR1 MGHRA, CDR2 YSYEKL. The CDR3 covers 13 residues. V lost 3 bases and J lost 11, with 14 bases in between. The CDR3 here is CASSQEGPGKQFF. In nucleotides, the CDR3 is TGCGCCAGCAGCCAGGAAGGACCCGGTAAGCAGTTCTTC.